Each of the 25 T cell receptor beta chains below was sequenced from the same sample in a study of blood T cell repertoires in COVID-19. Some clones are missing from TCRdb's copy, which holds only in-frame ones; the method was immunoSEQ multiplex PCR. Among some 180,000 clones listed, 70% to 90% were seen once. The sequenced material came from peripheral blood. The receptors were sampled from a woman of 80 years or more with COVID-19, enrolled during active disease.

The rearrangement links TRBV7-2 to TRBJ2-7, with TRBD1 matching over 8 bases. V shed 5 bases and J 9 bases; nucleotides not matched to a gene: 12. The CDR3 extends over 14 amino acids. Germline V gene lookup returns CDR1 SGHTA and CDR2 FQGNSA. CDR3 DNA: TGTGCCAGCAGCGCCGGGACAGGCGCGGTTGTGCAGTACTTC. Translation gives CASSAGTGAVVQYF. Combining the CDR3 with reference TRBV7-2 and TRBJ2-7 gives the whole variable domain GAGVSQSPSNKVTEKGKDVELRCDPISGHTALYWYRQSLGQGLEFLIYFQGNSAPDKSGLPSDRFSAERTGGSVSTLTIQRTQQEDSAVYLCASSAGTGAVVQYFGPGTRLTVT.

This clone has a handful of counts. This rearrangement joins TRBV7-2 to TRBJ2-7; 11 positions agree with TRBD2. V lost 1 base to trimming and J lost 3 bases; unmatched junction nucleotides: 14. CDR1 and CDR2 from the germline V gene are SGHTA and FQGNSA. This CDR3 comprises 19 residues. CDR3 residues: CASSLELAGGSTGGYEQYF. DNA for the CDR3: TGTGCCAGCAGCTTAGAGCTAGCGGGAGGATCGACAGGGGGCTACGAGCAGTACTTC.

V gene TRBV5-1 combines with J gene TRBJ2-5; 13 bases align to TRBD2. J was trimmed by 4 bases and V by 7 bases; bases with no gene match: 7. The CDR3 length is 15 residues. Germline lookup yields CDR1 SGHRS and CDR2 YFSETQ. CDR3 region: CASFMGTSGVETQYF. Written as DNA, the CDR3 is TGCGCCAGCTTCATGGGGACTAGCGGGGTAGAGACCCAGTACTTC.

This clone turned up a few times. The genes are TRBV27 and TRBJ1-2; 8 bases agree with TRBD1. The CDR3 runs to 15 residues. Trimming at V came to 4 bases and at J to 4 bases, leaving 8 bases not matched to a gene. Germline CDR1 and CDR2: MNHEY and SMNVEV (reference sequence). The CDR3 loop is CASSSSRTGTYGYTF. The CDR3 coding sequence is TGTGCCAGCAGTTCATCGCGGACAGGGACCTATGGCTACACCTTC.

The chain couples TRBV20-1 to TRBJ2-1; TRBD2 aligns across 7 bases. Losses at the gene ends were 3 bases for V and 0 bases for J; bases not matched to a gene: 8. The CDR3 is made up of 16 amino acids. Germline V gene lookup returns CDR1 DFQATT and CDR2 SNEGSKA (reference sequence). The CDR3 nucleotides are TGCAGTGCTAGTACCCATAGCGGGCGCTCCTACAATGAGCAGTTCTTC. As protein: CSASTHSGRSYNEQFF.

The chain is built from TRBV9 and TRBJ2-1; 11 bases are shared with TRBD2. V was pared by 4 bases and J by 8 bases, with 14 bases of the junction left unmatched. Germline V gives CDR1 SGDLS, CDR2 YYNGEE. The CDR3 consists of 17 residues. The CDR3: CASSSALLAGGTHEQFF. In nucleotides, the CDR3 is TGTGCCAGCAGCTCAGCCCTCCTAGCGGGAGGAACCCATGAGCAGTTCTTC.

The rearrangement uses TRBV6-5 and TRBJ1-4, with TRBD1 matching 7 bases. The CDR3 is 14 amino acids. Germline trimming cut 5 bases from V and 3 bases from J; bases unmatched to any gene: 3. Per the germline V gene, CDR1 is MNHEY and CDR2 is SVGAGI. The DNA for the CDR3 is TGTGCCAGCAGTACGACAGGGCCTAATGAAAAACTGTTTTTT. This gives the protein CASSTTGPNEKLFF.

The J gene is TRBJ2-7, the V gene TRBV7-9, with no clear D. Looked up from germline, CDR1 is SEHNR and CDR2 is FQNEAQ (reference sequence). This CDR3 is built from 11 residues. V lost 5 bases to trimming and J lost 7 bases, with 9 bases between them. Here the CDR3 DNA reads TGTGCCAGCAGCCACCTAGGAGAGCAGTACTTC. It translates to CASSHLGEQYF.

The chain recombines TRBV7-2 with TRBJ2-1, with TRBD2 identical over 7 bases. Germline values: CDR1 SGHTA, CDR2 FQGNSA. The CDR3 totals 15 residues. V shed 3 bases and J 5 bases; nucleotides not matched to a gene: 7. The CDR3 region has the DNA TGTGCCAGCAGCTTTGGGGGGAGGGCCGACAATGAGCAGTTCTTC. Translating gives CASSFGGRADNEQFF.

The chain carries TRBV15 and TRBJ1-5; tentatively, D is TRBD1 (5 bases). This CDR3 has 17 residues. Germline V gene data show CDR1 as LNHNV and CDR2 as YYDKDF (reference sequence). With 1 base removed from V and 0 bases from J, the gap between germline ends came to 13 bases. In DNA form, the CDR3 reads TGTGCCACCAGCAGAGGGGGCACGTCGGATAGCAATCAGCCCCAGCATTTT. It specifies CATSRGGTSDSNQPQHF. Full variable domain (missing parts from reference TRBV15 and TRBJ1-5): DAMVIQNPRYQVTQFGKPVTLSCSQTLNHNVMYWYQQKSSQAPKLLFHYYDKDFNNEADTPDNFQSRRPNTSFCFLDIRSPGLGDTAMYLCATSRGGTSDSNQPQHFGDGTRLSIL.

The chain carries TRBV6-6 and TRBJ2-7; 9 bases are a match to TRBD1. The germline gives CDR1 MNHNY, CDR2 SVGAGI (reference sequence). This CDR3 is 13 amino acids long. V lost 4 bases, J lost 6 bases, and 4 bases stayed unmatched. This chain's CDR3 is CASSSNRGREQYF. In DNA form, the CDR3 reads TGTGCCAGCAGTTCTAACAGGGGGCGCGAGCAGTACTTC.

Ten or more counts support this clone. V gene TRBV23-1 combines with J gene TRBJ2-1, with D unresolved. TRBV23-1 is annotated as an ORF whose role is uncertain. V was cut by 4 bases and J by 9 bases, with 10 bases left in between. The CDR3 runs 12 residues. The CDR3 region has the DNA TGCGCCAGCAGTCCACCCAGGCGTGAGCAGTTCTTC. It specifies CASSPPRREQFF.

The gene calls are TRBV5-1 and TRBJ1-4; 7 bases are a match to TRBD1. This CDR3 is built from 18 residues. CDR1 is SGHRS, CDR2 YFSETQ, per germline. The junction had 8 bases not matched to a gene; V was cut back by 0 bases and J by 0 bases. The CDR3 DNA is TGCGCCAGCAGCTTGGCTACAGGGGCGCGTACAACTAATGAAAAACTGTTTTTT. This codes for CASSLATGARTTNEKLFF.

The gene calls are TRBV7-2 and TRBJ2-3; TRBD2 is a possible D gene (6 bases). Germline V gene data show CDR1 as SGHTA and CDR2 as FQGNSA. The CDR3 runs 15 residues. The V and J ends lost 1 base and 5 bases respectively, with 13 bases between them. CDR3 DNA: TGTGCCAGCAGCTTAGTTAGGGCCGGGAGAGATACGCAGTATTTT. Translated: CASSLVRAGRDTQYF.

V usage is TRBV11-2 and J usage is TRBJ2-7; D gene uncertain. Germline V gene lookup returns CDR1 SGHAT and CDR2 FQNNGV. CDR3 size: 12 residues. V was cut by 3 bases and J by 3 bases, with 6 bases left in between. CDR3 region: CASSLGSYEQYF. Here the CDR3 DNA reads TGTGCCAGCAGCTTGGGCAGCTACGAGCAGTACTTC.

The chain uses TRBV2 and TRBJ2-5, with D possibly TRBD1 on 8 matching bases. Germline loops: CDR1 SNHLY, CDR2 FYNNEI. CDR3 length: 14 amino acids. V lost 3 bases and J lost 7, with 15 bases in between. Here the CDR3 reads CASSDGTGGRTQYF. The DNA for the CDR3 is TGTGCCAGCAGTGATGGGACAGGCGGGAGGACCCAGTACTTC.

The rearrangement links TRBV3-1 (or the pseudogene TRBV3-2) to TRBJ2-1; 8 bases fit TRBD2. V shed 2 bases, J shed 9 bases, and the junction held 12 bases outside the gene matches. The CDR3 totals 16 residues. CDR1 and CDR2 from the germline V gene are LGHDT and YNNKEL (reference sequence). CDR3 DNA: TGTGCCAGCAGCCAAAGGGGACTAGGGGGAGACGGTGAGCAGTTCTTC. It codes for CASSQRGLGGDGEQFF.

V usage is TRBV6-5 and J usage is TRBJ1-5; D is unresolved. Trimming cost V 5 bases and J 0 bases, with 8 bases left between them. This CDR3 contains 14 residues. From germline, CDR1 is MNHEY and CDR2 SVGAGI. The CDR3 nucleotides read TGTGCCAGCAGTAAGACATATAGCAATCAGCCCCAGCATTTT. As protein: CASSKTYSNQPQHF.

The J gene is TRBJ1-1, the V gene TRBV6-5; D ambiguous. Per the germline V gene, CDR1 is MNHEY and CDR2 is SVGAGI. CDR3 length: 12 residues. The V end was cut by 6 bases, the J end by 8 bases, with 13 bases between. This CDR3 is CASSFRPGEAFF. CDR3 nucleotides: TGTGCCAGCAGCTTCCGACCGGGGGAAGCTTTCTTT.

V gene TRBV28 combines with J gene TRBJ1-5; D is perhaps TRBD1 (5 bases). The germline CDR1 and CDR2 sequences are MDHEN and SYDVKM. The CDR3 has 16 amino acids. The V and J ends lost 2 bases and 2 bases respectively, with 13 bases between them. This CDR3 reads CASSLAGPGGNQPQHF. The CDR3 DNA reads as TGTGCCAGCAGTTTAGCGGGACCTGGGGGCAATCAGCCCCAGCATTTT.

This clone was seen more than once but under ten times. The chain couples TRBV2 to TRBJ1-5, with 10 bases aligning to TRBD1. CDR3 length: 15 amino acids. Unmatched junction bases numbered 3, after V lost 6 bases and J lost 1 base. The germline CDR1 and CDR2 sequences are SNHLY and FYNNEI. The CDR3 here is CASSVTGGSNQPQHF. CDR3 sequence (DNA): TGTGCCAGCAGCGTGACAGGGGGCAGCAATCAGCCCCAGCATTTT.

The genes are TRBV2 and TRBJ2-4; D might be TRBD1 (6 bases). V lost 4 bases and J 5 bases, leaving 12 bases between the germline ends. CDR1 SNHLY and CDR2 FYNNEI come from the germline V gene. There are 14 residues in the CDR3. CDR3 loop: CASSADRTENIQYF. The CDR3 DNA reads TGTGCCAGCAGTGCGGATAGGACAGAAAACATTCAGTACTTC.

The chain joins TRBV7-3 to TRBJ1-1; 8 positions agree with TRBD1. The CDR3 is 13 residues long. Germline trimming cut 5 bases from V and 10 bases from J; bases unmatched to any gene: 9. CDR1 SGHTA and CDR2 FQGTGA come from the germline V gene. The CDR3 DNA reads as TGTGCCAGCAGCCCAAGACCGGGACAGGCAGCTTTCTTT. The encoded protein is CASSPRPGQAAFF.

The genes are TRBV28 and TRBJ1-4; D not resolved. The germline V gene encodes CDR1 MDHEN and CDR2 SYDVKM. V lost 5 bases to trimming and J lost 0 bases, with 7 bases between them. The CDR3 has 14 amino acids. CDR3: CASSTASTNEKLFF. The CDR3 DNA is TGTGCCAGCAGTACAGCCTCAACTAATGAAAAACTGTTTTTT.

By sample fraction, this clone is medium-sized. The chain combines TRBV6-2 or TRBV6-3 with TRBJ2-7, with D possibly being TRBD2 (5 bases). The CDR3 consists of 14 residues. Germline V gene sequence: CDR1 MNHEY, CDR2 SVGEGT. V was pared by 3 bases and J by 0 bases, with 9 bases between. The CDR3 coding sequence is TGTGCCAGCAGTTATGGGGAGAGCTCCTACGAGCAGTACTTC. Protein sequence: CASSYGESSYEQYF.